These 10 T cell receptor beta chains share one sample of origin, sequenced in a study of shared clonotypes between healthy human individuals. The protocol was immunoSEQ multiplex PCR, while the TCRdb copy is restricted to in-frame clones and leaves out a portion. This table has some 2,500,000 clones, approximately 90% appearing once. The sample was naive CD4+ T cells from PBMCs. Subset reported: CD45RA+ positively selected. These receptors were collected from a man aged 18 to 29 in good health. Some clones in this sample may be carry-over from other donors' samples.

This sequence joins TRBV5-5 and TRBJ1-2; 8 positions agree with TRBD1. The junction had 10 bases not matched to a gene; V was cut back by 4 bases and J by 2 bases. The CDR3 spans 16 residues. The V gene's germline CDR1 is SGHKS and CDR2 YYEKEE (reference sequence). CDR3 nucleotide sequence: TGTGCCAGCAGCCGCTACCGACAGGGGACGAACTATGGCTACACCTTC. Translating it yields CASSRYRQGTNYGYTF. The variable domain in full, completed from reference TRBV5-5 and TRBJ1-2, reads DAGVTQSPTHLIKTRGQQVTLRCSPISGHKSVSWYQQVLGQGPQFIFQYYEKEERGRGNFPDRFSARQFPNYSSELNVNALLLGDSALYLCASSRYRQGTNYGYTFGSGTRLTVV.

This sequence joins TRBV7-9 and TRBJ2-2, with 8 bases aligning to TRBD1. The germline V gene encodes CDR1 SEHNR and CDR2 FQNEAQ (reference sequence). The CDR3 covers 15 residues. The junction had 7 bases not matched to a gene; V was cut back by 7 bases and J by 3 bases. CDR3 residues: CASKKKDRDTGELFF. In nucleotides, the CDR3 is TGTGCCAGCAAAAAGAAGGACAGGGACACCGGGGAGCTGTTTTTT. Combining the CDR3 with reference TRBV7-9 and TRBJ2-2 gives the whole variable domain DTGVSQNPRHKITKRGQNVTFRCDPISEHNRLYWYRQTLGQGPEFLTYFQNEAQLEKSRLLSDRFSAERPKGSFSTLEIQRTEQGDSAMYLCASKKKDRDTGELFFGEGSRLTVL.

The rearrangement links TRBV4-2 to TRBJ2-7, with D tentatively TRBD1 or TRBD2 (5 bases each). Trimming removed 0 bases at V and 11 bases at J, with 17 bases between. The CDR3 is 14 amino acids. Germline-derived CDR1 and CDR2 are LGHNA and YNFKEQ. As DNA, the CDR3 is TGTGCCAGCAGCCAAGAAGGACTCTTGGAAGGGGAGTACTTC. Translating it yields CASSQEGLLEGEYF.

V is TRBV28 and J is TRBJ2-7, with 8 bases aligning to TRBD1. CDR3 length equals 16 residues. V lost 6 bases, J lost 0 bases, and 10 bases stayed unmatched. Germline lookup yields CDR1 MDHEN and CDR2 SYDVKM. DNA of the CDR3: TGTGCCAGCAGCGGTAGTTGGACAGGGAGCTCCTACGAGCAGTACTTC. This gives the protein CASSGSWTGSSYEQYF.

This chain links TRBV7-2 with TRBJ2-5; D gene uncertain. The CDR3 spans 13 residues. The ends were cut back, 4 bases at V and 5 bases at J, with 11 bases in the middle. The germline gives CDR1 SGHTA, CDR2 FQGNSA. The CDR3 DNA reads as TGTGCCAGCAGCTGGTCTGGCGCGGAGACCCAGTACTTC. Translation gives CASSWSGAETQYF.

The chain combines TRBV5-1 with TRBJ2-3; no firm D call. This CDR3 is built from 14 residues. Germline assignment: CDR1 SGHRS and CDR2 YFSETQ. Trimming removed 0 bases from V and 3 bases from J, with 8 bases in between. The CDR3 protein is CASSLEQNTDTQYF. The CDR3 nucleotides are TGCGCCAGCAGCTTGGAACAGAATACAGATACGCAGTATTTT. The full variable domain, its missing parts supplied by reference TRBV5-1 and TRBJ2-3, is KAGVTQTPRYLIKTRGQQVTLSCSPISGHRSVSWYQQTPGQGLQFLFEYFSETQRNKGNFPGRFSGRQFSNSRSEMNVSTLELGDSALYLCASSLEQNTDTQYFGPGTRLTVL.

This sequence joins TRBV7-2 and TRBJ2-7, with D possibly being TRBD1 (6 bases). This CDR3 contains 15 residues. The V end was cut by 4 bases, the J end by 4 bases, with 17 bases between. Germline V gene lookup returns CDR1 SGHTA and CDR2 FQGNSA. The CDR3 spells CASSYHSNRDYEQYF. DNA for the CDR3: TGTGCCAGCAGCTACCACTCCAACAGGGATTACGAGCAGTACTTC.

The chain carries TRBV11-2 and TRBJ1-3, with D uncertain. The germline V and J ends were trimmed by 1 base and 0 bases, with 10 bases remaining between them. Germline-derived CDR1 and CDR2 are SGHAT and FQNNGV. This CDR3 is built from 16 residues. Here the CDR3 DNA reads TGTGCCAGCAGCTTAGGGGCTGAGGGCTCTGGAAACACCATATATTTT. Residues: CASSLGAEGSGNTIYF. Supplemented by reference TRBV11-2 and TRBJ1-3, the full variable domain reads EAGVAQSPRYKIIEKRQSVAFWCNPISGHATLYWYQQILGQGPKLLIQFQNNGVVDDSQLPKDRFSAERLKGVDSTLKIQPAKLEDSAVYLCASSLGAEGSGNTIYFGEGSWLTVV.

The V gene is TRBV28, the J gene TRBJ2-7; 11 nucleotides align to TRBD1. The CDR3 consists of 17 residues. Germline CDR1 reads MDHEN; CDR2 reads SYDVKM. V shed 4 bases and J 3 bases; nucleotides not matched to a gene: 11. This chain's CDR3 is CASSSRTTGTGGYEQYF. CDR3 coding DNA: TGTGCCAGCAGTTCTCGAACGACCGGGACAGGGGGCTACGAGCAGTACTTC.

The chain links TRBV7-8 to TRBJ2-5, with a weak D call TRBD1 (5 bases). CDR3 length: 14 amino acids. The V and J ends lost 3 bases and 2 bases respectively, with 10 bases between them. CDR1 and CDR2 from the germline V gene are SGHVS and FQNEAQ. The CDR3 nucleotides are TGTGCCAGCAGCTTTCAGGGTCGGCAAGAGACCCAGTACTTC. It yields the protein CASSFQGRQETQYF.